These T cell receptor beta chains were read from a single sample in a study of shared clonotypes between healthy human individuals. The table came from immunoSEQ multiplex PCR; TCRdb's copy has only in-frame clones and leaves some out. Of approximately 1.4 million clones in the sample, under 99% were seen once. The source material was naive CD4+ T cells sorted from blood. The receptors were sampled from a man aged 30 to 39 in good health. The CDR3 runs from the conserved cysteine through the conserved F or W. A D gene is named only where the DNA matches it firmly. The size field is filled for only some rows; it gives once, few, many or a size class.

TGTGCCAGCAGCTTCACAGGGGGCACTGAAGCTTTCTTT | CASSFTGGTEAFF | TRBD1 | TRBJ1-1 | . | TRBV7-9
TGCAGCGTACTCCCAGGACTAGCGGACAATGAGCAGTTCTTC | CSVLPGLADNEQFF | TRBD2 | TRBJ2-1 | . | TRBV29-1
TGTGCCAGCAGTTCTTCAGTCCGAGGTAATGAAAAACTGTTTTTT | CASSSSVRGNEKLFF | . | TRBJ1-4 | . | TRBV6-8
TGTGCCAGCTCATCCCTAGCGGGAGCTAGCACAGATACGCAGTATTTT | CASSSLAGASTDTQYF | TRBD2 | TRBJ2-3 | . | TRBV18
TGCGCCAGCAACGATCCTGGGGCAGCCAACGTCCTGACTTTC | CASNDPGAANVLTF | . | TRBJ2-6 | . | TRBV5-1
TGTGCCTGGAGTGTCAAGAAGGACCGCGAGACCCAGTACTTC | CAWSVKKDRETQYF | . | TRBJ2-5 | . | TRBV30
TGTGCCAGCAGCGTTGGAGGGCGTGGTGCTGGAAACACCATATATTTT | CASSVGGRGAGNTIYF | . | TRBJ1-3 | . | TRBV9
TGTGCCAGCTCACCACTTGGGGGCGGCCATAACAGCAATCAGCCCCAGCATTTT | CASSPLGGGHNSNQPQHF | . | TRBJ1-5 | . | TRBV18
TGTGCCTGGAGTGGAGGTTCTTTTTACTACGAGCAGTACTTC | CAWSGGSFYYEQYF | . | TRBJ2-7 | . | TRBV30
TGTGCCTCCGGGGAGGGGGCTCCGGGAAACACCATATATTTT | CASGEGAPGNTIYF | TRBD1 | TRBJ1-3 | . | TRBV9
TGTGCCAGCAGTCGGGACTACGAGCAGTACTTC | CASSRDYEQYF | . | TRBJ2-7 | . | TRBV6-6
TGTGCCAGTAGTATACTAGCGGGAGTAGGGAATGAGCAGTTCTTC | CASSILAGVGNEQFF | TRBD2 | TRBJ2-1 | once | TRBV19
TGTGCCAGCTCACCACTATCCGGGACAGGGGTTCAGCCCCAGCATTTT | CASSPLSGTGVQPQHF | TRBD1 | TRBJ1-5 | . | TRBV18
TGTGCCAGCAGTGTTCGGACTGGCTCCTACGAGCAGTACTTC | CASSVRTGSYEQYF | . | TRBJ2-7 | . | TRBV6-1
TGTGCCAGCAGCTTAGAGGGGGCTCCCTACGAGCAGTACTTC | CASSLEGAPYEQYF | TRBD1 | TRBJ2-7 | . | TRBV7-6
TGTGCCAGCAGCTTGGGGGCAGGGCAGCCCCAGCATTTT | CASSLGAGQPQHF | . | TRBJ1-5 | . | TRBV7-2
TGTGCCAGCAGCTTAGGGGAAGGGCAGCCCCAGCATTTT | CASSLGEGQPQHF | . | TRBJ1-5 | . | TRBV7-2
TGTGCCAGCTCACCTATGAGGACAGGGGCCGGCACTGAAGCTTTCTTT | CASSPMRTGAGTEAFF | TRBD1 | TRBJ1-1 | . | TRBV18
TGTGCCAGCAGTGAGGGAGGAGGGGCCAACGTCCTGACTTTC | CASSEGGGANVLTF | . | TRBJ2-6 | . | TRBV28
TGCGCCAGCAGCTTGGAGGGGGCAACTAATGAAAAACTGTTTTTT | CASSLEGATNEKLFF | . | TRBJ1-4 | . | TRBV5-1
TGTGCCAGCAGCTTACAACTCACAGATACGCAGTATTTT | CASSLQLTDTQYF | . | TRBJ2-3 | . | TRBV11-2
TGTGCCAGCTCACCTATTACAGGGGTGTCCGGGGAGCTGTTTTTT | CASSPITGVSGELFF | TRBD1 | TRBJ2-2 | . | TRBV18
TGTGCCAGCAGCGTAGTTGGGGGAGGCCGAGGATGGGATACGCAGTATTTT | CASSVVGGGRGWDTQYF | . | TRBJ2-3 | . | TRBV9
TGTGCCAGTAGTATAGATCTGACAGGAGTATTGAGCTCTGGGGCCAACGTCCTGACTTTC | CASSIDLTGVLSSGANVLTF | . | TRBJ2-6 | . | TRBV19
TGTGCCAGTAGCGACAGGGTTGGCTACACCTTC | CASSDRVGYTF | TRBD1 | TRBJ1-2 | . | TRBV19
TGCGCCAGCAGCCTGGGACAGGGGACTCCTTCCCTGTTTTTT | CASSLGQGTPSLFF | TRBD1 | TRBJ1-4 | . | TRBV5-1
TGCGCCAGCAGCTTGTCCCGACAGCCGCTTGACTATGGCTACACCTTC | CASSLSRQPLDYGYTF | . | TRBJ1-2 | . | TRBV5-1
TGTGCCAGCAGCTCGACCCAGGGTGCGGAGACCCAGTACTTC | CASSSTQGAETQYF | . | TRBJ2-5 | once | TRBV7-9
TGCGCCAGCAGCCCCCCGGGGAGCTCCTACAATGAGCAGTTCTTC | CASSPPGSSYNEQFF | . | TRBJ2-1 | . | TRBV5-1
TGTGCCTGGAGTAGGGACCTTAACTATGGCTACACCTTC | CAWSRDLNYGYTF | . | TRBJ1-2 | once | TRBV30
TGTGCCAGCAGCTTAGTGGTCATTAGGGGACTACCGAGTCGTAACGAGCAGTACTTC | CASSLVVIRGLPSRNEQYF | TRBD2 | TRBJ2-7 | once | TRBV11-2
TGTGCCAGCTCACCTTCCGGGACACCCTACGAGCAGTACTTC | CASSPSGTPYEQYF | . | TRBJ2-7 | . | TRBV18
TGTGCCACCGCGGCTAGCGGGAGGTCGCAGTATTTT | CATAASGRSQYF | TRBD2 | TRBJ2-3 | . | TRBV28
TGTGCCAGCAGCCAAGATCCAGGGGATTGGAATGAGCAGTTCTTC | CASSQDPGDWNEQFF | . | TRBJ2-1 | . | TRBV4-2
TGTGCCAGCATTCCCGGGACAGTTCCCTACGAGCAGTACTTC | CASIPGTVPYEQYF | TRBD1 | TRBJ2-7 | . | TRBV6-5
TGTGCCAGCTCCCTGACTAGCCTTTACGAGCAGTACTTC | CASSLTSLYEQYF | TRBD2 | TRBJ2-7 | . | TRBV18
TGTGCCAGCAGCGTTGACAGTAACACTGAAGCTTTCTTT | CASSVDSNTEAFF | . | TRBJ1-1 | . | TRBV2
TGCACCAGGACGCGGATTTGCACAGATACGCAGTATTTT | CTRTRICTDTQYF | . | TRBJ2-3 | . | TRBV1
TGTGCCTACACGAAGCGGGGGGACGAGCAGTACTTC | CAYTKRGDEQYF | TRBD2 | TRBJ2-7 | once | TRBV30
TGTGCCAGTAGTTCTCCGGACAGGGGTGGGGAGCAGTACTTC | CASSSPDRGGEQYF | TRBD1 | TRBJ2-7 | . | TRBV19
TGTGCCAGCAGCCAAAGGGGGCGCGATGGCTACACCTTC | CASSQRGRDGYTF | TRBD1 | TRBJ1-2 | . | TRBV6-5
TGTGCCAGCATCACTAAGGGGACAGGGTGGCGTGAGCAGTTCTTC | CASITKGTGWREQFF | TRBD1 | TRBJ2-1 | . | TRBV28
TGTGCCAGCTCGGGGGGACATACTGAGCGCTACGAGCAGTACTTC | CASSGGHTERYEQYF | . | TRBJ2-7 | . | TRBV18
TGTGCCAGCAGCGTACAGGGAGGCGGGACCGGGGAGCTGTTTTTT | CASSVQGGGTGELFF | . | TRBJ2-2 | . | TRBV7-2
TGCGCCAGCAGTGACCGGGGTAGCGGCACAGATACGCAGTATTTT | CASSDRGSGTDTQYF | . | TRBJ2-3 | . | TRBV10-2
TGTGCCAGCGATCTGACCGGCGGAACTGAAGCTTTCTTT | CASDLTGGTEAFF | . | TRBJ1-1 | . | TRBV7-9
TGTGCCAGCAGCCCCCCTGTCGGCGATGGCACCATATATTTT | CASSPPVGDGTIYF | . | TRBJ1-3 | . | TRBV7-8
TGCAGCGGCCCAGGGTGCGGGGCCAACGTCCTGACTTTC | CSGPGCGANVLTF | . | TRBJ2-6 | . | TRBV29-1
TGCGCCAGCAGCTGGGCAGGTTTGACTAGCGGGATGGTAAATGAGCAGTTCTTC | CASSWAGLTSGMVNEQFF | TRBD2 | TRBJ2-1 | once | TRBV5-1
TGTGCCTGGACCCAGGGTAACTATGGCTACACCTTC | CAWTQGNYGYTF | . | TRBJ1-2 | . | TRBV30
TGTGCCAGCAGCTTCGAGACCAGGGGGCGCCGTTACTACGAGCAGTACTTC | CASSFETRGRRYYEQYF | TRBD1 | TRBJ2-7 | . | TRBV7-8
TGTGCCAGCTCGCCAGGTCCCCCGAGTCGCACAGATACGCAGTATTTT | CASSPGPPSRTDTQYF | . | TRBJ2-3 | . | TRBV18
TGTGCCAGCAGCCCTCTGGAGGGTGCTTGGTGGACCCAGTACTTC | CASSPLEGAWWTQYF | . | TRBJ2-5 | . | TRBV7-2
TGTGCCAGCAGCAGGGGGGTAGGCCGCTCTGGGGCCAACGTCCTGACTTTC | CASSRGVGRSGANVLTF | . | TRBJ2-6 | . | TRBV7-3